These T cell receptor beta chains were read from a single sample in a study of kidney transplant recipient with SARS-CoV-2 infection. TCRdb itself ran the reads through MiXCR, one entry per CDR3 protein. The profile shows fewer than 250,000 distinct CDR3 sequences, around 30% of them singletons. The starting material was a blood sample, obtained at baseline and around day 110 from a kidney transplant recipient. These receptors were obtained from a young adult male patient who had COVID-19 and was a kidney transplant recipient. Some T cells may trace back to the graft donor. Both conserved end residues are part of each CDR3. D genes are given only for firm matches. Expanded clones are given a class, and other clones once, few, many or no size at all.

TGTGCCAGCAGCCTCTGGATCAGAGACGGAAAGACCTATGGCTACACCTTC,CASSLWIRDGKTYGYTF,TRBV7-2,17,NA,TRBJ1-2,many
TGTGCCAGCAGCTACCTCAACACGGGTGAGCAGTACTTC,CASSYLNTGEQYF,TRBV14,13,NA,TRBJ2-7,many
TGTGCCAGCAGCTTGGGGGGAAATCCCTACGAGCAGTACTTC,CASSLGGNPYEQYF,TRBV7-9,14,NA,TRBJ2-7,many
TGTGCCAGCAAGGAGACTGTAAAAGAGACCCAGTACTTC,CASKETVKETQYF,TRBV6-2/TRBV6-3,13,NA,TRBJ2-5,many
TGTGCCAGCAGCTCTCCCCAGGGGGCGCGAACTGAAGCTTTCTTT,CASSSPQGARTEAFF,TRBV7-8,15,TRBD1,TRBJ1-1,many
TGTGCCAGCAGCCGGGACAGTAGCTCCTACAATGAGCAGTTCTTC,CASSRDSSSYNEQFF,TRBV7-3,15,TRBD1,TRBJ2-1,many
TGCGCCAGCAGCCTAGCGGGGGGGTTCTTCTCCTACAATGAGCAGTTCTTC,CASSLAGGFFSYNEQFF,TRBV4-1,17,TRBD2,TRBJ2-1,few
TGTGCCAGCAGTCCCCCCGGGGGAGTGACCAACGTCCTGACTTTC,CASSPPGGVTNVLTF,TRBV28,15,NA,TRBJ2-6,many
TGTGCCAGCAGCTCCCGTATTCCCATTTCTTTCTCTGAGACCCAGTACTTC,CASSSRIPISFSETQYF,TRBV3-1,17,NA,TRBJ2-5,many
NA,CISVPELLHEVGKTYGYTF,TRBV7-5,19,NA,TRBJ1-2,many
TGTGCCAGCAGCTCACCAATACCCGGGACGAAGCACACCATGAGCTCCTACAATGAGCAGTTCTTC,CASSSPIPGTKHTMSSYNEQFF,TRBV11-2,22,NA,TRBJ2-1,NA
TGTGCCAGCAGCTTGCCGCTCCAAGAGACCCAGTACTTC,CASSLPLQETQYF,TRBV11-1,13,NA,TRBJ2-5,many
TGTGCCAGCAGTTTCCAGGGGGGCTACGAGCAGTACTTC,CASSFQGGYEQYF,TRBV6-6,13,NA,TRBJ2-7,many
TGTGCCAGCACATACGGGGCTGAAGCTTTCTTT,CASTYGAEAFF,TRBV11-2,11,NA,TRBJ1-1,many
TGTGCCAGCAGCGTAGCTAGCGGGGGACAAGAGACCCAGTACTTC,CASSVASGGQETQYF,TRBV3-2,15,NA,TRBJ2-5,many
TGCAGCGTCCGGGGGAGTGATACTGAAGCTTTCTTT,CSVRGSDTEAFF,TRBV29-1,12,NA,TRBJ1-1,NA
TGTGCCAGCAGCCGTTCGGGGGCTCGGAATTCACCCCTCCACTTT,CASSRSGARNSPLHF,TRBV12-3/TRBV12-4,15,NA,TRBJ1-6,many
TGCGCCAGCTTAGAACTATCGGTTCGAAAGACCTATGGCTACACCTTC,CASLELSVRKTYGYTF,TRBV5-1,16,NA,TRBJ1-2,NA
TGTGCCAGCAGCCAAGAATTTGCGAACACTGAAGCTTTCTTT,CASSQEFANTEAFF,TRBV4-2,14,NA,TRBJ1-1,many
TGTGCCAGCAGCTTGGCGCACTACAATGAGCAGTTCTTC,CASSLAHYNEQFF,TRBV5-4,13,NA,TRBJ2-1,many
TGTGCCAGCAGTTCCTGGACAGAGAGTAACTATGGCTACACCTTC,CASSSWTESNYGYTF,TRBV27,15,NA,TRBJ1-2,many
TGTGCCAGCAGCCCGTACGCTTCAGCTCGAAAGACCTATGGCTACACCTTC,CASSPYASARKTYGYTF,TRBV7-4,17,NA,TRBJ1-2,many
TGCAGTGCCGCGCGGGTATCCAAAAACATTCAGTACTTC,CSAARVSKNIQYF,TRBV20-1,13,NA,TRBJ2-4,few
TGTGCCAGTAGTATTGGGACAACCAATGAGCAGTTCTTC,CASSIGTTNEQFF,TRBV19,13,NA,TRBJ2-1,NA
TGTGCCAGCAGCACCCTTGGACAGGGCGGCGTCAATGAGCAGCTCTTC,CASSTLGQGGVNEQLF,TRBV7-9,16,TRBD1,TRBJ2-1,NA
TGTGCCAGCAGCTGCCCAACTCCCATTTCTTTCTCTGAGACCCAGTACTTC,CASSCPTPISFSETQYF,TRBV3-1,17,NA,TRBJ2-5,many
TGTGCCAGTAGTATCCAGGGGGCCTACGAGCAGTACTTC,CASSIQGAYEQYF,TRBV19,13,TRBD1,TRBJ2-7,few